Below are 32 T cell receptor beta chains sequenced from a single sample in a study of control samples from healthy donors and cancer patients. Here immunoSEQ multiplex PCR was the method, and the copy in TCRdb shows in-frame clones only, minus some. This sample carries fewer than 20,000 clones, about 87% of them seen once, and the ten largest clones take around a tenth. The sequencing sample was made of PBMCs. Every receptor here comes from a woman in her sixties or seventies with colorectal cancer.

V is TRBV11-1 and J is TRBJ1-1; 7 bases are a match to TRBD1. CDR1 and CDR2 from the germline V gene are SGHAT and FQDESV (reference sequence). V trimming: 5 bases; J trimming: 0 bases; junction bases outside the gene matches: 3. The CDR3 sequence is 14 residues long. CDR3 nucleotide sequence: TGTGCCAGCAGCGACAGGGTTCTGAACACTGAAGCTTTCTTT. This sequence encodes CASSDRVLNTEAFF.

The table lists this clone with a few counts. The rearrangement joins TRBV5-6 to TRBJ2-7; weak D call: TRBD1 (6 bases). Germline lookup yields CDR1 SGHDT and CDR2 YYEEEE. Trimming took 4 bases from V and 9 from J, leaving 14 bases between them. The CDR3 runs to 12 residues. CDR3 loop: CASSLQGIGQYF. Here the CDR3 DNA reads TGTGCCAGCAGCCTACAGGGAATAGGGCAGTACTTC.

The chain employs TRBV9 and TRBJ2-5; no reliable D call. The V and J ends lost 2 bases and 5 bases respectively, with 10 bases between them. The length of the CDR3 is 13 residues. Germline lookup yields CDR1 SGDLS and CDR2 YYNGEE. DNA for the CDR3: TGTGCCAGCAGCGTCGACGCATGGGAGACCCAGTACTTC. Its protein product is CASSVDAWETQYF.

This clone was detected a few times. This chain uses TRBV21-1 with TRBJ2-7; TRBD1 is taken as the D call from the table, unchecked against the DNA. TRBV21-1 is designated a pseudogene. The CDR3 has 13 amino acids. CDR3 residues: CASSKGRVYEQYF. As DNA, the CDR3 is TGTGCCAGCAGCAAAGGCAGGGTCTACGAGCAGTACTTC.

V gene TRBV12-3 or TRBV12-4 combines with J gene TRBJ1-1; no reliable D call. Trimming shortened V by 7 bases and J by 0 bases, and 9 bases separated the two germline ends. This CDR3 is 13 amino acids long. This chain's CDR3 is CASILSLNTEAFF. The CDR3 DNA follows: TGTGCCAGCATCCTAAGTCTGAACACTGAAGCTTTCTTT.

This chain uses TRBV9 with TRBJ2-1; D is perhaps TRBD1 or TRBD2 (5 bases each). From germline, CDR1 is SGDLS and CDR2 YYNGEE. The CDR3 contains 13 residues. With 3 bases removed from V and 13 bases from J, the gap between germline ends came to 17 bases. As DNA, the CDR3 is TGTGCCAGCAGCGCCCCAACCGGGACCAAACAGTTCTTC. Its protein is CASSAPTGTKQFF. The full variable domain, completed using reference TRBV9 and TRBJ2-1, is DSGVTQTPKHLITATGQRVTLRCSPRSGDLSVYWYQQSLDQGLQFLIQYYNGEERAKGNILERFSAQQFPDLHSELNLSSLELGDSALYFCASSAPTGTKQFFGPGTRLTVL.

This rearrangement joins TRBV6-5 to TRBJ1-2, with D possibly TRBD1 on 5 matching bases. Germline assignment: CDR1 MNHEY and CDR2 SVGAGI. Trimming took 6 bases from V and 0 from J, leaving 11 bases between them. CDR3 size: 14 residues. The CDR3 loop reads CASREGPANYGYTF. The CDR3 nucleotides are TGTGCCAGCAGGGAGGGGCCAGCTAACTATGGCTACACCTTC.

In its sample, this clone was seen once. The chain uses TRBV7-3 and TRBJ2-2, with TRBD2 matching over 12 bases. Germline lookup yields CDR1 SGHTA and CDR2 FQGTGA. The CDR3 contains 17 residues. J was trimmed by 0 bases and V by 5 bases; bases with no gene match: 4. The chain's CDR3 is CASSPGLAGPNTGELFF. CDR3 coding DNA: TGTGCCAGCAGCCCCGGACTAGCGGGACCGAACACCGGGGAGCTGTTTTTT. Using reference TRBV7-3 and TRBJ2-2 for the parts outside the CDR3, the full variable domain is GAGVSQTPSNKVTEKGKYVELRCDPISGHTALYWYRQSLGQGPEFLIYFQGTGAADDSGLPNDRFFAVRPEGSVSTLKIQRTERGDSAVYLCASSPGLAGPNTGELFFGEGSRLTVL.

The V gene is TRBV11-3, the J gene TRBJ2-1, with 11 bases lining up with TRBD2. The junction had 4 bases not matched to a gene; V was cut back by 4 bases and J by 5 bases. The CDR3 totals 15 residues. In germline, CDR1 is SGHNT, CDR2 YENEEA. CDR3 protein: CASSSPTSGNNEQFF. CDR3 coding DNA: TGTGCCAGCAGCTCCCCGACTAGCGGGAACAATGAGCAGTTCTTC.

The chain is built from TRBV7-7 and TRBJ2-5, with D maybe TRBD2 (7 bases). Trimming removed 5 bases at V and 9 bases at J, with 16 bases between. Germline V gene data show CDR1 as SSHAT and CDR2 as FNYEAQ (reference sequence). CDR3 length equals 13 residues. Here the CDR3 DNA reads TGTGCCAGCAGCCAAAATCGGGGGGCGGCCCAGTACTTC. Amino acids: CASSQNRGAAQYF.

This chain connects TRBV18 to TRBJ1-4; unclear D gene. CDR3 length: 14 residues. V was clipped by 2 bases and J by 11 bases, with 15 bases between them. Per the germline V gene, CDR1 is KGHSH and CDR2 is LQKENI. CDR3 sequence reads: CASSPGSGIAKLFF. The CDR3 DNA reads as TGTGCCAGCTCACCAGGGTCAGGCATTGCGAAACTGTTTTTT.

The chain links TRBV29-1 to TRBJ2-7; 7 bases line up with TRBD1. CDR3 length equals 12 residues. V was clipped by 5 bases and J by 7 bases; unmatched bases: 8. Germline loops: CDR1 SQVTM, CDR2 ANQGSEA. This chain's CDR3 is CSVHRGTGEQYF. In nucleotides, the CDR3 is TGCAGCGTTCACAGGGGAACGGGTGAGCAGTACTTC.

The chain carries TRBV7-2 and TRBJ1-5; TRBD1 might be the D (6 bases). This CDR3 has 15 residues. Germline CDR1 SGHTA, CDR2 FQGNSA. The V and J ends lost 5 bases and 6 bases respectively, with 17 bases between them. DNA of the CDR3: TGTGCCAGCAGCGAAACAGGGTATGGGAGTCAGCCCCAGCATTTT. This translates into CASSETGYGSQPQHF.

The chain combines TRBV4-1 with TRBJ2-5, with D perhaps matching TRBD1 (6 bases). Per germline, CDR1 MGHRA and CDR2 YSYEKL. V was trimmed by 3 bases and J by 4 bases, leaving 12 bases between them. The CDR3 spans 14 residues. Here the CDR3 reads CASSQGRGRETQYF. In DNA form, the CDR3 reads TGCGCCAGCAGCCAGGGCAGGGGCCGAGAGACCCAGTACTTC.

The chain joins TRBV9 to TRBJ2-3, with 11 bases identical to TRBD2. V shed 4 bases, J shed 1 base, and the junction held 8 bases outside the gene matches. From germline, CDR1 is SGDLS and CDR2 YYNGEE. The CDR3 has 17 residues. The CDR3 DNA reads TGTGCCAGCAGCCGTACGACTAGCGGGGAAGGCACAGATACGCAGTATTTT. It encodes CASSRTTSGEGTDTQYF.

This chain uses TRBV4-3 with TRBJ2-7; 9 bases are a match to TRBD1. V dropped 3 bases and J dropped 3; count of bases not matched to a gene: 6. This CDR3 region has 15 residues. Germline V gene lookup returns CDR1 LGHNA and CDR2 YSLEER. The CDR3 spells CASSQLDRGSYEQYF. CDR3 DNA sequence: TGCGCCAGCAGCCAGCTGGACAGGGGTAGCTACGAGCAGTACTTC.

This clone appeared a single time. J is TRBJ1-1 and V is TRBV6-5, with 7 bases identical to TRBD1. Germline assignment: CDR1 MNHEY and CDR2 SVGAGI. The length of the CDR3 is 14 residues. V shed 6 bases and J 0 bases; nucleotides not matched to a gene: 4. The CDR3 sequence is CASRTGLVNTEAFF. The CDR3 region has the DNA TGTGCCAGCAGGACAGGGTTGGTGAACACTGAAGCTTTCTTT.

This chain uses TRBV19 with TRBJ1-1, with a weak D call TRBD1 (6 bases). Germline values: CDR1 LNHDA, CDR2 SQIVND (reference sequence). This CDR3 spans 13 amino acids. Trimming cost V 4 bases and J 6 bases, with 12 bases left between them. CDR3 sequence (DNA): TGTGCCAGTAGTAGAGAACAGGGCTCTGAAGCTTTCTTT. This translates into CASSREQGSEAFF.

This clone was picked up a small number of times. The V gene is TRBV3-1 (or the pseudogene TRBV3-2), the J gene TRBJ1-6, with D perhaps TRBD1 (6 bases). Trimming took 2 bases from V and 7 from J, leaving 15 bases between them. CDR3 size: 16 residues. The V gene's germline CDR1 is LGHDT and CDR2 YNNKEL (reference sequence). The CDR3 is CASSQLYRVRNSPLHF. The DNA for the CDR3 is TGTGCCAGCAGCCAACTATACAGGGTTAGGAATTCACCCCTCCACTTT.

The CDR3 reads CASSEHVGGGNTIYF. The CDR3 DNA is TGTGCCAGCAGTGAACATGTGGGAGGCGGAAACACCATATATTTT. The rearrangement uses TRBV6-1 and TRBJ1-3; D unresolved. The CDR3 has 15 residues. The ends were cut back, 2 bases at V and 4 bases at J, with 12 bases in the middle. The germline V gene encodes CDR1 MNHNS and CDR2 SASEGT.

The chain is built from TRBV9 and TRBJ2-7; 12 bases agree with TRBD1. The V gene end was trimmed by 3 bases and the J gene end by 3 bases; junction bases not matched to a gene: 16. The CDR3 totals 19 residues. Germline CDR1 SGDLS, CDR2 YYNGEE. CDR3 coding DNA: TGTGCCAGCAGCGCACACGGGACAGGGGGCGTTAGTAAGCGCTACGAGCAGTACTTC. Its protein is CASSAHGTGGVSKRYEQYF.

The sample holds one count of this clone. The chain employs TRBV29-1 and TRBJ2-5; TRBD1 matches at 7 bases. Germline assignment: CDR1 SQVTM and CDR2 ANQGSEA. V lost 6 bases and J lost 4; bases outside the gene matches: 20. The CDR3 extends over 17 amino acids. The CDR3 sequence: CSVRGAGTVFRGETQYF. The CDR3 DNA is TGCAGCGTCCGAGGGGCCGGGACAGTCTTTAGGGGAGAGACCCAGTACTTC.

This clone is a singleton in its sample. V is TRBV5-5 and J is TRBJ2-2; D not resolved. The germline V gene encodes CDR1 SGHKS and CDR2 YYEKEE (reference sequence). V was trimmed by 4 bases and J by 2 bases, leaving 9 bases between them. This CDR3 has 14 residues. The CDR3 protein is CASSKSTNTGELFF. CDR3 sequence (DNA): TGTGCCAGCAGCAAGTCAACTAACACCGGGGAGCTGTTTTTT.

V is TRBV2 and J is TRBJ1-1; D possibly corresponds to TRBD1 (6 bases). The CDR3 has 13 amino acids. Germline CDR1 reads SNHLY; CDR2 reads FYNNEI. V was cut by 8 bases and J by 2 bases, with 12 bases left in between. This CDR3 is CASDRNENTEAFF. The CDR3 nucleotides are TGTGCCAGCGACAGGAATGAAAACACTGAAGCTTTCTTT.

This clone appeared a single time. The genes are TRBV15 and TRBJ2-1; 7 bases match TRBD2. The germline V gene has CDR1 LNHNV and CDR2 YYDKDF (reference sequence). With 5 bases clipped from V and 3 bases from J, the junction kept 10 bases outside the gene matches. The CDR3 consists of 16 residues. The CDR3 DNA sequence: TGTGCCACCAGCTCCCGGGGAGGGAGGGGCTACAATGAGCAGTTCTTC. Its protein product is CATSSRGGRGYNEQFF. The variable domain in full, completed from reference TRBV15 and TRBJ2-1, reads DAMVIQNPRYQVTQFGKPVTLSCSQTLNHNVMYWYQQKSSQAPKLLFHYYDKDFNNEADTPDNFQSRRPNTSFCFLDIRSPGLGDTAMYLCATSSRGGRGYNEQFFGPGTRLTVL.

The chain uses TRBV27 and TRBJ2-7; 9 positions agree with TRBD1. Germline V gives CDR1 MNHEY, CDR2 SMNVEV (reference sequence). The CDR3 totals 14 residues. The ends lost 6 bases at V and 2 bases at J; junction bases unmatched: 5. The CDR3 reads CASRLRDRAYEQYF. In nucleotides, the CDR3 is TGTGCCAGCAGGCTCCGGGACAGGGCCTACGAGCAGTACTTC.

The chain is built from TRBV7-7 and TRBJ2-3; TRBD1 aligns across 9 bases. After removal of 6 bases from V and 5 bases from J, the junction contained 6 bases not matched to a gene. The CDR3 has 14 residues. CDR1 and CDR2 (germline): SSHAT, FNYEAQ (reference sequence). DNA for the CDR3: TGTGCCAGCAGTTCCGGGACAGGGATAGATACGCAGTATTTT. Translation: CASSSGTGIDTQYF.

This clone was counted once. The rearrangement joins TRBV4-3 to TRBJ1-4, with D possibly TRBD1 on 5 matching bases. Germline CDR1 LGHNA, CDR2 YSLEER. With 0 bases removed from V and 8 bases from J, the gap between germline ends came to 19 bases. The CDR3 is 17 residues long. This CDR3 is CASSQDPPGLAGEKLFF. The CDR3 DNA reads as TGCGCCAGCAGCCAAGACCCCCCGGGCTTGGCAGGGGAAAAACTGTTTTTT.

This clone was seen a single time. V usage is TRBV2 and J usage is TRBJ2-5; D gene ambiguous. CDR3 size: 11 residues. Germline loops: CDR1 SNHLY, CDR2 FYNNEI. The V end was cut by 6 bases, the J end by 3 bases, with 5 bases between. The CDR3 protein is CASSAEETQYF. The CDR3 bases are TGTGCCAGCAGCGCCGAAGAGACCCAGTACTTC.

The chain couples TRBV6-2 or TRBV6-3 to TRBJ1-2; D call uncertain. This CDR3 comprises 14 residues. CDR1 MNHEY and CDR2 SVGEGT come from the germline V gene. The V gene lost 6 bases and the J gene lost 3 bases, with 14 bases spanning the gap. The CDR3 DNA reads TGTGCCAGCAGCCCCTGGGAGGCTTACTATGGCTACACCTTC. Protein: CASSPWEAYYGYTF.

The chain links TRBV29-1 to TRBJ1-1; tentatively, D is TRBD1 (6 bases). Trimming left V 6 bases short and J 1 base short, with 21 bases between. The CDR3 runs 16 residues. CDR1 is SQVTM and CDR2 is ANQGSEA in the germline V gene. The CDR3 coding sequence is TGCAGCGTCGCCCGATACAGGGTTTTGAGGAACACTGAAGCTTTCTTT. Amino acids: CSVARYRVLRNTEAFF.

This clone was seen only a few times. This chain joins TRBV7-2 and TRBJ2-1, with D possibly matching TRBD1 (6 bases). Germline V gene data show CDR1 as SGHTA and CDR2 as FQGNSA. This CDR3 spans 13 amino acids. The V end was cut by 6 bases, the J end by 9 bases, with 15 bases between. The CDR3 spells CASSPTGPFEQFF. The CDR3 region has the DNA TGTGCCAGCAGTCCGACAGGACCTTTTGAGCAGTTCTTC.